This T cell receptor (beta chain) is drawn from a study of T cell responses to AZD1222 COVID-19 vaccine. Notes on the study in general: Among the donors, most were white British and more were female, and clonal diversity was possibly underestimated. Along spike, vaccine-associated CD4 TCRs were found throughout, with dominance at 160-218 and 743-854. Every sample of the repertoires postdated the peak T cell response.

As concerns this clone: Its antigen is not identified.

Profiling relied on immunoSEQ multiplex PCR, and the TCRdb table lists in-frame clones only, not all of them. This repertoire shows 150,000 to 200,000 clones, around 88% found once; its top ten account for around 0.5%. The clonotype comes from an adult in good health. Sequencing used peripheral blood, obtained on day 0 of AZD1222 vaccination.

CDR3 sequence reads: CASSSLTSGSGVSETQYF. The CDR3, as DNA: TGTGCCAGCAGCTCCCTGACTAGCGGGAGCGGTGTAAGTGAGACCCAGTACTTC. The V call is TRBV7-6, the J call TRBJ2-5; 12 nucleotides agree with TRBD2. The germline CDR1 and CDR2 sequences are SGHVS and FNYEAQ. The CDR3 extends over 18 amino acids. V dropped 4 bases and J dropped 5; count of bases not matched to a gene: 14.